A selection of T cell receptor beta chains follows, all from one sample in a study of blood T cell repertoires in COVID-19. Assay used: immunoSEQ multiplex PCR; TCRdb lists only in-frame clones, some missing. The data hold over 400,000 clones, with around 90% observed a single time. What was sequenced was peripheral blood. These receptors were collected from a woman in her 50s with COVID-19, enrolled during active disease. Each CDR3 is given with its conserved first and last residue. The D gene is left open where the match is weak. The size field is filled for only some rows; it gives once, few, many or a size class.

cdr3_length	clone_size	d_call	v_call	j_call	cdr3_aa	cdr3_nt
14	.	.	TRBV5-1	TRBJ1-1	CASSPSLLNTEAFF	TGCGCCAGCAGCCCCTCCCTTTTGAACACTGAAGCTTTCTTT
13	.	.	TRBV28	TRBJ2-7	CASSRQGLYEQYF	TGTGCCAGCAGCCGACAGGGACTCTACGAGCAGTACTTC
12	.	.	TRBV30	TRBJ2-3	CAWSPSGNTQYF	TGTGCCTGGAGTCCTTCCGGGAATACGCAGTATTTT
11	.	.	TRBV3-1/TRBV3-2	TRBJ2-7	CASSRRYEQYF	TGTGCCAGCAGTCGGAGGTACGAGCAGTACTTC
14	.	TRBD1	TRBV2	TRBJ1-5	CASSSGTGRQPQHF	TGTGCCAGCAGCTCCGGGACAGGGCGTCAGCCCCAGCATTTT
18	.	.	TRBV28	TRBJ2-6	CASTPGRRVLSGANVLTF	TGTGCCAGCACCCCCGGTAGGAGGGTACTCTCTGGGGCCAACGTCCTGACTTTC
14	.	TRBD1	TRBV30	TRBJ1-6	CAWSVSGGNSPLHF	TGTGCCTGGAGTGTTTCAGGGGGGAATTCACCCCTCCACTTT
12	.	.	TRBV5-1	TRBJ1-4	CASALGSNMGFF	TGCGCCAGCGCCCTAGGGAGCAACATGGGGTTTTTT
15	.	TRBD2	TRBV11-2	TRBJ2-5	CASSWGTSGKETQYF	TGTGCCAGCAGCTGGGGGACTAGCGGGAAAGAGACCCAGTACTTC
13	.	TRBD2	TRBV12-3/TRBV12-4	TRBJ2-5	CASSLGLDVSQYF	TGTGCCAGCAGTCTAGGACTAGATGTATCCCAGTACTTC
15	once	.	TRBV5-6	TRBJ1-2	CASSLGGGANYGYTF	TGTGCCAGCAGCCTCGGCGGGGGGGCTAACTATGGCTACACCTTC
13	.	TRBD1	TRBV5-4	TRBJ1-1	CASSLEGTDEAFF	TGTGCCAGCAGCTTGGAGGGGACAGACGAAGCTTTCTTT
15	.	.	TRBV30	TRBJ2-2	CAWSRTALNTGELFF	TGTGCCTGGAGTCGGACAGCCTTGAACACCGGGGAGCTGTTTTTT
15	.	TRBD1	TRBV19	TRBJ2-1	CASSIQTGAVGEQFF	TGTGCCAGTAGTATTCAGACAGGGGCCGTGGGTGAGCAGTTCTTC
14	.	.	TRBV3-1/TRBV3-2	TRBJ2-7	CASSLSRGSYEQYF	TGTGCCAGCAGCCTGAGTAGGGGGTCCTACGAGCAGTACTTC
16	.	TRBD1	TRBV9	TRBJ2-2	CASSGWDREDTGELFF	TGTGCCAGCAGCGGGTGGGACAGGGAGGACACCGGGGAGCTGTTTTTT
15	.	TRBD1	TRBV5-4	TRBJ1-2	CASSLGGTGGSGYTF	TGTGCCAGCAGCTTGGGTGGGACAGGGGGCTCTGGCTACACCTTC
14	.	.	TRBV28	TRBJ1-1	CASSPTGKNTEAFF	TGTGCCAGCAGTCCTACCGGGAAGAACACTGAAGCTTTTTTT
16	.	.	TRBV11-2	TRBJ2-3	CASSSLRRGPADTQYF	TGTGCCAGCAGCTCCCTGAGGCGGGGGCCGGCAGATACGCAGTATTTT
13	.	.	TRBV2	TRBJ1-6	CATQGSWNSPLHF	TGTGCCACACAGGGATCGTGGAATTCACCCCTCCACTTT
15	.	.	TRBV7-9	TRBJ1-4	CASSLGGSEYEKLFF	TGTGCCAGCAGCTTAGGGGGCAGCGAATACGAAAAACTGTTTTTT
17	.	.	TRBV3-1/TRBV3-2	TRBJ2-1	CASSTILPFHSDNEQFF	TGTGCCAGCAGCACAATCCTTCCCTTCCATTCCGACAATGAGCAGTTCTTC
13	few	.	TRBV27	TRBJ1-1	CASSWSGYTEAFF	TGTGCCAGCAGTTGGTCGGGGTACACTGAAGCTTTCTTT
14	.	.	TRBV6-5	TRBJ1-1	CASTPRTANTEAFF	TGTGCCAGCACCCCCAGGACAGCTAACACTGAAGCTTTCTTT
12	.	.	TRBV29-1	TRBJ1-2	CSSGGGDYGYTF	TGCAGCTCCGGCGGGGGGGACTATGGCTACACCTTC
16	many	TRBD2	TRBV11-3	TRBJ2-1	CASSPRTSGPYNEQFF	TGTGCCAGCAGCCCCCGGACTAGCGGGCCCTACAATGAGCAGTTCTTC
16	.	.	TRBV27	TRBJ1-2	CASSPLSGQLLYGYTF	TGTGCCAGCAGTCCTCTGTCCGGACAGCTATTATATGGCTACACCTTC
15	.	TRBD1	TRBV19	TRBJ2-1	CASSNWTGGYNEQFF	TGTGCCAGTAGTAACTGGACAGGGGGATACAATGAGCAGTTCTTC
15	.	.	TRBV19	TRBJ1-5	CASSMGGPAYQPQHF	TGTGCCAGTAGTATGGGAGGCCCGGCGTATCAGCCCCAGCATTTT
15	.	TRBD1	TRBV6-5	TRBJ2-7	CASSDGTDPFYEQYF	TGTGCCAGCAGCGACGGGACAGACCCATTCTACGAGCAGTACTTC
15	.	TRBD1	TRBV10-2	TRBJ1-5	CASSDATGLEQPQHF	TGCGCCAGCAGTGATGCGACAGGGCTGGAGCAGCCCCAGCATTTT
14	.	.	TRBV28	TRBJ2-3	CASSLRQSGDTQYF	TGTGCCAGCAGTTTGAGGCAATCTGGAGATACGCAGTATTTT
13	few	.	TRBV11-3	TRBJ1-6	CASSLGGNSPLHF	TGTGCCAGCAGCTTAGGAGGGAACTCACCCCTCCACTTT
14	.	.	TRBV14	TRBJ1-2	CASSPTTGPEGYTF	TGTGCCAGCAGCCCGACTACAGGGCCGGAGGGCTACACCTTC
12	.	.	TRBV5-1	TRBJ1-1	CASGGENTEAFF	TGCGCCAGCGGAGGAGAAAACACTGAAGCTTTCTTT
14	.	TRBD1	TRBV6-5	TRBJ1-1	CASSYDRVGTEAFF	TGTGCCAGCAGTTACGACAGGGTAGGCACTGAAGCTTTCTTT
15	.	TRBD1	TRBV18	TRBJ1-1	CASSPLTGGRSEAFF	TGTGCCAGCTCACCGCTAACAGGGGGCCGGTCTGAAGCTTTCTTT
14	few	TRBD1	TRBV7-9	TRBJ1-3	CASSSDRDLRQAYF	TGTGCCAGCAGCTCGGACAGGGACCTTCGTCAAGCTTATTTT
13	.	TRBD2	TRBV24-1	TRBJ2-1	CATRNGGAAEQFF	TGTGCCACCCGTAACGGGGGGGCCGCTGAGCAGTTCTTC
15	.	.	TRBV6-6	TRBJ1-2	CASSYSLGGDNGYTF	TGTGCCAGCAGTTACTCGCTGGGGGGAGACAATGGCTACACCTTC
12	.	.	TRBV30	TRBJ1-1	CAWTTLGSEAFF	TGTGCCTGGACCACACTAGGTAGTGAAGCTTTCTTT
16	.	TRBD1	TRBV9	TRBJ1-6	CASSVKGQGSNSPLHF	TGTGCCAGCAGCGTAAAGGGACAGGGGTCTAATTCACCCCTCCACTTT
17	.	TRBD1	TRBV18	TRBJ1-1	CASSPRPLTGGNTEAFF	TGTGCCAGCTCACCACGCCCCCTAACAGGGGGTAACACTGAAGCTTTCTTT